This is a list of T cell receptor beta chains from one sample in a study of T-cell reconstitution after alpha-beta-depleted transplantation in children. MiXCR was run by TCRdb on the PCR reads, yielding one entry per CDR3 protein. The sample shows roughly 500,000 distinct CDR3 sequences, around 18% of them seen only once. The sample here was PBMCs from the stem cell graft donor, taken from the stem cell graft. The receptor set was obtained from a human donor who donated a stem cell graft to a child with acute lymphoblastic leukemia. Both conserved end residues are part of each CDR3. D genes are given only for firm matches. The size entry is marked missing in some rows and otherwise reads once, few, many or a size class.

>few|TRBV5-1|TRBJ1-1|NA
TGCGCCAGCAGCTTGTTAGGGGATGGGGGCACTGAAGCTTTCTTT
CASSLLGDGGTEAFF
>few|TRBV28|TRBJ2-7|TRBD2
TGTGCCAGCAGTTTATTGCTTCGGGAGGGCCCCTACGAGCAGTACTTC
CASSLLLREGPYEQYF
>NA|TRBV28|TRBJ2-5|TRBD2
TGTGCCAGCAGTTCGCGGGGGACGGAGACCCAGTACTTC
CASSSRGTETQYF
>NA|TRBV5-1|TRBJ2-3|NA
TGCGCCAGCAGCCCGTCGACTAGCACAGATACGCAGTATTTT
CASSPSTSTDTQYF
>NA|TRBV29-1|TRBJ1-2|NA
TGCAGCGTTGTTGGGTACGGACACTATGGCTACACCTTC
CSVVGYGHYGYTF
>few|TRBV5-1|TRBJ2-1|TRBD1
TGCGCCAGCAGCCAAGAGGACAGGGCGTCGGGTGAGCAGTTCTTC
CASSQEDRASGEQFF
>NA|TRBV7-8|TRBJ2-5|NA
TGTGCCAGCAGCTTAACGGTTCGCCTGGAAGAGACCCAGTACTTC
CASSLTVRLEETQYF
>NA|TRBV18|TRBJ2-7|NA
TGTGCCAGCTCACCAGGCTTCGGCAGGGCGGTCCACGAGCAGTACTTC
CASSPGFGRAVHEQYF
>few|TRBV30|TRBJ2-7|NA
TGTGCCTGGAGTGCCTACGAGCAGTACTTC
CAWSAYEQYF
>NA|TRBV20-1|TRBJ2-7|NA
TGCAGTGCCCCGACAGGGATGGGGCTAGCGGCCCTCGAGCAGTACTTC
CSAPTGMGLAALEQYF
>NA|TRBV6-5|TRBJ1-1|TRBD1
TGTGCCAGCAGTTATGGGTACAGGGGGAACACTGAAGCTTTCTTT
CASSYGYRGNTEAFF
>NA|TRBV6-6|TRBJ1-2|NA
TGTGCCAGCAGCTCTTCGACGGATGGCTACACCTTC
CASSSSTDGYTF
>NA|TRBV4-1|TRBJ2-3|NA
TGCGCCAGCAGCCAAGTGGGGAAGGGGCTACGCACAGATACGCAGTATTTT
CASSQVGKGLRTDTQYF
>NA|TRBV5-1|TRBJ1-6|TRBD1
TGCGCCAGCAGCTTGGCGGGACAGGGGTATTCACCCCTCCACTTT
CASSLAGQGYSPLHF
>few|TRBV6-5|TRBJ1-1|NA
TGTGCCAGCATTCTATACACTGAAGCTTTCTTT
CASILYTEAFF
>once|TRBV30|TRBJ2-1|NA
TGTGCCTGGAGTGTCCGCGCGGTAGTGGAAAATGAGCAGTTCTTC
CAWSVRAVVENEQFF
>NA|TRBV12-3/TRBV12-4|TRBJ2-2|NA
TGTGCCAGCAGTCCTGAAGGATTCGGGGAGCTGTTTTTT
CASSPEGFGELFF
>NA|TRBV2|TRBJ1-6|NA
TGTGCCAGCGAGCCCAGACAGACAAATAATTCACCCCTCCACTTT
CASEPRQTNNSPLHF